This TCR beta chain was recorded in a study of shared clonotypes between healthy human individuals. Study-level background: There were three CD4 naive, three CD4 memory, two CD8 naive and one CD8 memory plates per donor.

This clone is a singleton in its sample. The antigen remains undetermined. This CDR3 contains 15 residues. With V trimmed by 6 bases and J by 9 bases, 11 bases remained unmatched. Germline V gene lookup returns CDR1 SEHNR and CDR2 FQNEAQ (reference sequence). General study findings and limits: Rarefaction curves obtained for sorted subsets showed sequencing incomplete despite large depth.

Only in-frame clones appear in the TCRdb table, and some are missing; sequencing was by immunoSEQ multiplex PCR. This table has more than 2 million clones, 85% to 95% appearing once. The receptor was derived from a man between 18 and 35 years old in good health. The source material was naive CD4+ T cells sorted from blood. Subset described: CD45RA+ positively selected. The rearrangement uses TRBV7-9 and TRBJ2-3; TRBD2 aligns across 11 bases. The CDR3 region has the DNA TGTGCCAGCAGTGTAGCGGGAGGGCCTGAAGGAACGCAGTATTTT. This codes for CASSVAGGPEGTQYF.